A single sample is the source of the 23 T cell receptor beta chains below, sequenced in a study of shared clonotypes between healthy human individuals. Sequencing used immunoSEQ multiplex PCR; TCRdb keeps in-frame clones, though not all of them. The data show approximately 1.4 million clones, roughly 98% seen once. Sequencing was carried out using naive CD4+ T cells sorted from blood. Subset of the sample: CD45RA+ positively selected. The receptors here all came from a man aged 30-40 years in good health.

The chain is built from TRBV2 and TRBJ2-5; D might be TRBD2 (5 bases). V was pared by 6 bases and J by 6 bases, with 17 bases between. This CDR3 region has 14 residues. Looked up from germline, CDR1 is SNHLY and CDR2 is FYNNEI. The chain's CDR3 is CASSDDKGVKTQYF. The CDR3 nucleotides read TGTGCCAGCAGCGACGACAAGGGAGTCAAGACCCAGTACTTC.

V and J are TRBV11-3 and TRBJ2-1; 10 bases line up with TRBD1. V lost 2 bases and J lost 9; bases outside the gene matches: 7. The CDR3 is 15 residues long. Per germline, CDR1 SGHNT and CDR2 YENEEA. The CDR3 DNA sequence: TGTGCCAGCAGCTTATCGTGGACAGGGGGTAGTGAGCAGTTCTTC. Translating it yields CASSLSWTGGSEQFF.

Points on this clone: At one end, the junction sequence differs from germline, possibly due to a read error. CDR3 region: CASSLGSSGSIYEQFF. CDR3 nucleotide sequence: TGTGCTAGCAGCTTAGGGTCTAGCGGGAGTATCTATGAGCAGTTCTTC. The chain couples TRBV7-7 to TRBJ2-1, with 10 bases that match TRBD2. CDR3 size: 16 residues. Germline loops: CDR1 SSHAT, CDR2 FNYEAQ (reference sequence).

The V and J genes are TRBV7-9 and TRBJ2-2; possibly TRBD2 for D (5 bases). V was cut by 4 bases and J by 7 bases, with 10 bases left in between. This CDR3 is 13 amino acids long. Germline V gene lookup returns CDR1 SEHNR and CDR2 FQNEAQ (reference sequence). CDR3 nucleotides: TGTGCCAGCAGCTCGTATGAGGGCGGGGAGCTGTTTTTT. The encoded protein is CASSSYEGGELFF.

The chain's CDR3 is CASSLVTGGGEQFF. CDR3 coding DNA: TGTGCCAGCAGCTTAGTTACAGGGGGGGGTGAGCAGTTCTTC. This chain connects TRBV11-3 to TRBJ2-1; tentative D call: TRBD1 (8 bases). The CDR3 has 14 residues. Trimming stripped 1 base from V and 9 bases from J, with 13 bases between. CDR1 is SGHNT and CDR2 is YENEEA in the germline V gene.

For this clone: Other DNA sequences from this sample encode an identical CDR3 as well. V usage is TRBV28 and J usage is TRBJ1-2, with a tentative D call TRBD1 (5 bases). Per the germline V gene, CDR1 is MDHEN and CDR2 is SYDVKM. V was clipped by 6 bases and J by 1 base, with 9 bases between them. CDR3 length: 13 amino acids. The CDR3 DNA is TGTGCCAGCAGCACGACAGTTAACTATGGCTACACCTTC. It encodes CASSTTVNYGYTF.

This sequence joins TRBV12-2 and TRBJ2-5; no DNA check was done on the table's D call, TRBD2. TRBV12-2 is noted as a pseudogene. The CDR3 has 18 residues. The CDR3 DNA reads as TGTGCAAGTCGCTTTTTGCGGGAGTTTTTGATTAGTGGAGAGACCCAGTACTTC. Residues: CASRFLREFLISGETQYF.

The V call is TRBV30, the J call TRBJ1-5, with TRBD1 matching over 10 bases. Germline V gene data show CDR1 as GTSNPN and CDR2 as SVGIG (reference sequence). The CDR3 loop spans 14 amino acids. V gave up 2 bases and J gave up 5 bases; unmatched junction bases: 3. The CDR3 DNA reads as TGTGCCTGGAGTAGACAGGGGGCTGATCAGCCCCAGCATTTT. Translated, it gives CAWSRQGADQPQHF.

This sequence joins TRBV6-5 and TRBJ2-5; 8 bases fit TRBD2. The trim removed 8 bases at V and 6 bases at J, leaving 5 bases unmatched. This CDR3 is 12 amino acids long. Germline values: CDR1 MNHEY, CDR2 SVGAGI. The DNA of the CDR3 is TGTGCCAGCGGTAAGCGGGAGCAGACCCAGTACTTC. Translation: CASGKREQTQYF.

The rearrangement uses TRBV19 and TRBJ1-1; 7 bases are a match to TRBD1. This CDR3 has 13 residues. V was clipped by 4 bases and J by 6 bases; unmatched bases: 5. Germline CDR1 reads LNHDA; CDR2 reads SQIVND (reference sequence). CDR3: CASSKTGWSEAFF. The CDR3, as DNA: TGTGCCAGTAGTAAGACAGGGTGGTCTGAAGCTTTCTTT.

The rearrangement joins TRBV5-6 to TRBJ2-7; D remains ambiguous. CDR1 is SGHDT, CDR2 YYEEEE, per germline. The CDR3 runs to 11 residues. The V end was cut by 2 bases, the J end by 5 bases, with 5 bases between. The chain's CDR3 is CASSFRDEQYF. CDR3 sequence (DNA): TGTGCCAGCAGCTTCCGGGACGAGCAGTACTTC.

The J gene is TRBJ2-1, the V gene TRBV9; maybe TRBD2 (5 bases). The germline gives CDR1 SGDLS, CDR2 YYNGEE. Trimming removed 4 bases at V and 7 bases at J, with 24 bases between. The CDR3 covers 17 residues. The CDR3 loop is CASSSPLVWAEGNEQFF. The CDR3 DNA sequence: TGTGCCAGCAGCTCCCCCCTTGTCTGGGCCGAGGGAAATGAGCAGTTCTTC.

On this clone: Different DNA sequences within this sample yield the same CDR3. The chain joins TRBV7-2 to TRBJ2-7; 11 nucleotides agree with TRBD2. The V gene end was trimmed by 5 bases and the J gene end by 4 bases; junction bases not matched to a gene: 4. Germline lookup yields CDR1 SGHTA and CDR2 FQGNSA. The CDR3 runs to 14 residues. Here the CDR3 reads CASSIGLAGYEQYF. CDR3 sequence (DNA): TGTGCCAGCAGCATAGGACTAGCGGGTTACGAGCAGTACTTC.

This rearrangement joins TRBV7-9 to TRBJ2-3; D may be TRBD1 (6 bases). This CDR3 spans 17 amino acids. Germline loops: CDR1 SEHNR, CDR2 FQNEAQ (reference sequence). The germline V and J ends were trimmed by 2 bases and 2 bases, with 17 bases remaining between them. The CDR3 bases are TGTGCCAGCAGCTTAAGAGGGACAACGACAAACACAGATACGCAGTATTTT. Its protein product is CASSLRGTTTNTDTQYF.

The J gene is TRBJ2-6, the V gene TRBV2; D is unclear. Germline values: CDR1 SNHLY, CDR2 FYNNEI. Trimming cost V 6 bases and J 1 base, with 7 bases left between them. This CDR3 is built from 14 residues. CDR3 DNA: TGTGCCAGCAGGGGTTTTTCTGGGGCCAACGTCCTGACTTTC. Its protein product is CASRGFSGANVLTF.

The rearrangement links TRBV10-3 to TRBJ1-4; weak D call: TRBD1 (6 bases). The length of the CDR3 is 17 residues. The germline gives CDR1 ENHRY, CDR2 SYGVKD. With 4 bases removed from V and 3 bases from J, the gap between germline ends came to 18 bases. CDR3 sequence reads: CAISVGRGTGANEKLFF. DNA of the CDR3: TGTGCCATCAGTGTAGGCAGGGGCACTGGAGCTAATGAAAAACTGTTTTTT.

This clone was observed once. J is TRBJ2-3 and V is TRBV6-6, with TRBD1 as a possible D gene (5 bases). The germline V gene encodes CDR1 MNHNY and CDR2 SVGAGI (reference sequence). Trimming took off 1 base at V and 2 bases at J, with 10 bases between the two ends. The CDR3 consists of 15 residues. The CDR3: CASSYLSGNTDTQYF. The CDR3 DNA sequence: TGTGCCAGCAGTTACTTATCAGGGAACACAGATACGCAGTATTTT.

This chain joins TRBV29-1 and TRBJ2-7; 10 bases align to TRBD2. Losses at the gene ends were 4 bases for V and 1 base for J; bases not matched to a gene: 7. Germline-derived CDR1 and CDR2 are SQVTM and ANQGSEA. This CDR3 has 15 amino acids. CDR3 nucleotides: TGCAGCGTTGTGAAGAGACTAGCGGGTTCCTACGAGCAGTACTTC. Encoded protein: CSVVKRLAGSYEQYF.

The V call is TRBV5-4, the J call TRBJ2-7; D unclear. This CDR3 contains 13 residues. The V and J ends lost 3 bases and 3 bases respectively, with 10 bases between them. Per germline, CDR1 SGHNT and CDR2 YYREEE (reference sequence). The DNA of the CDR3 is TGTGCCAGCAGCTCGGCCGGGTTCTACGAGCAGTACTTC. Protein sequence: CASSSAGFYEQYF.

This chain's CDR3 is CASSLISTGELFF. The CDR3 DNA is TGCGCCAGCAGCTTGATATCGACCGGGGAGCTGTTTTTT. The rearrangement uses TRBV5-1 and TRBJ2-2; the D is unclear. Germline lookup yields CDR1 SGHRS and CDR2 YFSETQ. The CDR3 has 13 amino acids. The V end was cut by 1 base, the J end by 5 bases, with 6 bases between.

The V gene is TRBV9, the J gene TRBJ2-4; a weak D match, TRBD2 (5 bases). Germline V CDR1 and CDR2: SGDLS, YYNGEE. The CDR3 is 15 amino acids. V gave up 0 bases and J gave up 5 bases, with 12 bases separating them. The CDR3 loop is CASSVAPTSQNIQYF. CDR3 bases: TGTGCCAGCAGCGTAGCCCCTACTAGTCAAAACATTCAGTACTTC.

CDR3 bases: TGTGCCAGCAGCCCCCCCTTGGGTAAAAACATTCAGTACTTC. Its translation: CASSPPLGKNIQYF. This chain connects TRBV9 to TRBJ2-4; no clear D. Per germline, CDR1 SGDLS and CDR2 YYNGEE. This CDR3 comprises 14 residues. V gave up 4 bases and J gave up 4 bases, with 12 bases separating them.

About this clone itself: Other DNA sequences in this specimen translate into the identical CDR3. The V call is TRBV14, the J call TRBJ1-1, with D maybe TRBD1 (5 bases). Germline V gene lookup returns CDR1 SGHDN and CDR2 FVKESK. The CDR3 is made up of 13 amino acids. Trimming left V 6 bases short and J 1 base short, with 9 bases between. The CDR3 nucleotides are TGTGCCAGCAGTCGACAGCCGAACACTGAAGCTTTCTTT. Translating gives CASSRQPNTEAFF.